This is a list of T cell receptor beta chains from one sample in a study of blood T cell repertoires in COVID-19. Sequenced by immunoSEQ multiplex PCR; TCRdb stores in-frame clones only, minus some. The sample yields approximately 290,000 clones, around nine tenths seen once. Sequencing was done on a sample of peripheral blood. These receptors all come from a woman under 40 with COVID-19, enrolled during active disease. The CDR3 runs from the conserved cysteine through the conserved F or W. The D gene is left open where the match is weak. A row's size may be missing; if present it is once, few, many or a size class.

J	V	D	length	size	DNA	CDR3
TRBJ1-4	TRBV5-4	-	13	-	TGTGCCAGCAGCAAGGGGTCCGACGAAAAACTGTTTTTT	CASSKGSDEKLFF
TRBJ1-6	TRBV7-9	-	14	-	TGTGCCACCCAGGGGAGCTCCTATAATTCACCCCTCCACTTT	CATQGSSYNSPLHF
TRBJ1-2	TRBV28	TRBD1	14	-	TGTGCCAGCAGAAAGCCGACAGGGCCCTATGGCTACACCTTC	CASRKPTGPYGYTF
TRBJ2-1	TRBV6-6	-	16	-	TGTGCCAGCAGTTACCTGGGACACCGCTCCTACAATGAGCAGTTCTTC	CASSYLGHRSYNEQFF
TRBJ2-1	TRBV4-1	TRBD2	17	-	TGCGCCAGCAGCCAAGAGAGACTAGCTGGCCCCTACAATGAGCAGTTCTTC	CASSQERLAGPYNEQFF
TRBJ2-7	TRBV28	TRBD1	13	-	TGTGCCAGCAGGAGACAGGGTTCCTACGAGCAGTACTTC	CASRRQGSYEQYF
TRBJ1-6	TRBV28	TRBD1	15	-	TGTGCCAGCAGTTCCCGGGACAGGAGTGATTCACCCCTCCACTTT	CASSSRDRSDSPLHF
TRBJ1-6	TRBV20-1	-	12	-	TGCAGTGCTAGTGATCCGCTATCACCCCTCCACTTT	CSASDPLSPLHF
TRBJ1-2	TRBV6-1	-	15	-	TGTGCCAGCAGTGAGTACAAGACAGGATGGTATGGCTACACCTTC	CASSEYKTGWYGYTF
TRBJ1-3	TRBV18	TRBD1	14	-	TGTGCCAGCTCTCCCGACAGGGCTGGAAACACCATATATTTT	CASSPDRAGNTIYF
TRBJ1-2	TRBV7-2	TRBD1	14	-	TGTGCCAGCAGATCGGGACAGCCGTACTATGGCTACACCTTC	CASRSGQPYYGYTF
TRBJ2-3	TRBV5-5	-	13	-	TGTGCCAGCAGCTTGACAGTTTCAGATACGCAGTATTTT	CASSLTVSDTQYF
TRBJ1-2	TRBV10-3	-	13	-	TGTGCCATCAGCTGGGCGTCGAACTGGGGCTACACCTTC	CAISWASNWGYTF
TRBJ1-1	TRBV25-1	-	13	-	TGTGCCAGCAGCGTACAAATGAACACTGAAGCTTTCTTT	CASSVQMNTEAFF
TRBJ2-7	TRBV5-1	TRBD1	15	-	TGCGCCAGCAGCCCGGGGACAGGTCCCACCTACGAGCAGTACTTC	CASSPGTGPTYEQYF
TRBJ1-1	TRBV13	-	13	-	TGTGCCAGCAGCTTATATGGGGGGGCGGGAGCTTTCTTT	CASSLYGGAGAFF
TRBJ2-1	TRBV11-2	TRBD2	18	-	TGTGCCAGCAGCTCAATAGCGGGGGGGACTAGCTCCTACAATGAGCAGTTCTTC	CASSSIAGGTSSYNEQFF
TRBJ2-5	TRBV5-1	TRBD2	16	-	TGCGCCAGCAACTATGGCAGCGGGGGGTACCAAGAGACCCAGTACTTC	CASNYGSGGYQETQYF
TRBJ1-1	TRBV27	-	17	-	TGTGCCAGCAGTCTACGCCTTGGGGAGGGGAGGGAGACTGAAGCTTTCTTT	CASSLRLGEGRETEAFF
TRBJ2-7	TRBV5-6	TRBD1	15	-	TGTGCCAGCAGCCCGGACAGGGCAAGTGCCTACGAGCAGTACTTC	CASSPDRASAYEQYF
TRBJ2-2	TRBV6-8	TRBD2	17	-	TGTGCCAAGATTGGCGGGAGGGGGGGCCACGACACCGGGGAGCTGTTTTTT	CAKIGGRGGHDTGELFF
TRBJ2-1	TRBV7-8	TRBD2	20	-	TGTGCCAGCAGCCCTCGCCCCACTAGCGGGGGGGCCGGCGCCTACAATGAGCAGTTCTTC	CASSPRPTSGGAGAYNEQFF
TRBJ2-2	TRBV24-1	-	14	-	TGTGCCACCAGTGTCAGGGATTCCACCGGGGAGCTGTTTTTT	CATSVRDSTGELFF
TRBJ1-2	TRBV6-5	-	14	-	TGTGCCAGCAGTTACGGGGGCCGGCCCGATGGCTACACCTTC	CASSYGGRPDGYTF
TRBJ2-7	TRBV7-2	-	15	-	TGTGCCAGCAGCTTAGATCGAAGCAGGCGCTACGAGCAGTACTTC	CASSLDRSRRYEQYF
TRBJ2-7	TRBV5-5	TRBD1	15	-	TGTGCCAGCAGCTGGCGGGACAGGGGGCTCCACGAGCAGTACTTC	CASSWRDRGLHEQYF
TRBJ2-3	TRBV3-1/TRBV3-2	TRBD2	17	-	TGTGCCAGCAGCTGGGGGAGGGGCGGGGCTAGCACAGATACGCAGTATTTT	CASSWGRGGASTDTQYF
TRBJ2-1	TRBV7-9	TRBD2	14	-	TGTGCCAGCAGCTTCCTAGCGGGGGACAATGAGCAGTTCTTC	CASSFLAGDNEQFF
TRBJ1-2	TRBV6-5	-	12	-	TGTGCCAGCAGTTACATTAGTCAAGGCTACACCTTC	CASSYISQGYTF
TRBJ2-6	TRBV28	-	17	-	TGTGCCAGCAGTTTTGGTAGCGGTTTCTCTGGGGCCAACGTCCTGACTTTC	CASSFGSGFSGANVLTF
TRBJ1-5	TRBV4-1	-	15	-	TGCGCCAGCAGCCAGGGGAGGGGTGGTTATCAGCCCCAGCATTTT	CASSQGRGGYQPQHF
TRBJ2-2	TRBV7-9	-	15	-	TGTGCCAGCAGCGGTAGACAGGGAGGAACCGGGGAGCTGTTTTTT	CASSGRQGGTGELFF
TRBJ2-7	TRBV5-1	TRBD2	15	-	TGCGCCAGCAGCTTCGGGACTAGCGACGCCTACGAGCAGTACTTC	CASSFGTSDAYEQYF
TRBJ1-1	TRBV6-5	-	13	-	TGTGCCAGCAGTTACCGTAGGACAGATGAAGCTTTCTTT	CASSYRRTDEAFF
TRBJ2-5	TRBV21-1	-	16	-	TGTGCCAGCAGTTCTGCCCACAGGGGAAACCAAGAGACCCAGTACTTC	CASSSAHRGNQETQYF
TRBJ1-5	TRBV19	-	18	once	TGTGCCAGTAGTATAGATCTCGTTCCGGGATATAGCAATCAGCCCCAGCATTTT	CASSIDLVPGYSNQPQHF
TRBJ2-3	TRBV6-5	-	12	-	TGTGCCAGCAGCCTTTTCACAGATACGCAGTATTTT	CASSLFTDTQYF
TRBJ2-7	TRBV27	TRBD2	16	-	TGTGCCAGCAGTTCTCCTAGGGAGCGGGGGCCTTACGAGCAGTACTTC	CASSSPRERGPYEQYF
TRBJ2-3	TRBV6-2/TRBV6-3	-	14	-	TGTGCCAGCAGTTACGGTGGCAGCACAGATACGCAGTATTTT	CASSYGGSTDTQYF
TRBJ1-2	TRBV11-2	-	16	once	TGTGCCAGCAGCTACCGGGACTCTGGGTTTAAGGATGGCTACACCTTC	CASSYRDSGFKDGYTF
TRBJ2-7	TRBV6-5	-	13	-	TGTGCCAGCAGTCTTACAGGGATCAACGAGCAGTACTTC	CASSLTGINEQYF
TRBJ2-1	TRBV5-1	-	14	-	TGCGCCAGCAGCTCTTTACAGGGTTACAATGAGCAGTTCTTC	CASSSLQGYNEQFF
TRBJ2-5	TRBV3-1/TRBV3-2	TRBD1	14	-	TGTGCCAGCAGAAACAGGGGGGTCCAAGAGACCCAGTACTTC	CASRNRGVQETQYF
TRBJ1-2	TRBV14	-	13	-	TGTGCCAGCAGCCTACAAACTAACTATGGCTACACCTTC	CASSLQTNYGYTF
TRBJ2-7	TRBV11-2	TRBD1	16	-	TGTGCCAGCAGCTTGGGCCCTGGTACAGGGGAAGACGAGCAGTACTTC	CASSLGPGTGEDEQYF
TRBJ1-2	TRBV6-6	-	14	-	TGTGCCAGCAGTTGGGGGCTAGCTAACTATGGCTACACCTTC	CASSWGLANYGYTF
TRBJ2-2	TRBV15	-	16	-	TGTGCCACCAGCAGTCTTCAGGGATCCGGCACCGGGGAGCTGTTTTTT	CATSSLQGSGTGELFF